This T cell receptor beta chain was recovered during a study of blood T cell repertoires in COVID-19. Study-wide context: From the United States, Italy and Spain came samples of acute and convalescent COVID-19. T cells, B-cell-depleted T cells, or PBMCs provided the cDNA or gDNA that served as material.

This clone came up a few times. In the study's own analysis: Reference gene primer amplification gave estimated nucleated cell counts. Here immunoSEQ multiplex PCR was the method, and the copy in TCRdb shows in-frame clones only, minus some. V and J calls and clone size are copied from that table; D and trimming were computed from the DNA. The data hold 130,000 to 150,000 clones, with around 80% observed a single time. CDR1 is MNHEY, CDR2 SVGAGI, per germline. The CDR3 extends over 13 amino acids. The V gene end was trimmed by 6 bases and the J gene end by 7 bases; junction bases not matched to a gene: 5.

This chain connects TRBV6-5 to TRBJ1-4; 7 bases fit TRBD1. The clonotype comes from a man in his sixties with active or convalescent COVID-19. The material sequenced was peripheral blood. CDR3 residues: CASRKGAVEKLFF. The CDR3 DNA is TGTGCCAGCAGAAAGGGGGCTGTTGAAAAACTGTTTTTT.